This paragraph reports one TCR beta chain. In the original analysis: Amplified reference gene primers provided the basis for estimating nucleated cell counts. Clones were sequenced by immunoSEQ multiplex PCR, and TCRdb holds only the in-frame ones, with some missing. For V, J and clone size, that table is used; D and trimming come from the DNA. The table shows about 130,000 clones, with 60% to 85% occurring only once. The data are from a study of blood T cell repertoires in COVID-19. Across the study: Some COVID-19 samples were acute and others convalescent; all came from the United States, Italy and Spain. T cells, B-cell-depleted T cells, or PBMCs supplied cDNA or gDNA.

V was trimmed by 8 bases and J by 0 bases, leaving 18 bases between them. This CDR3 spans 15 amino acids. CDR1 is GTSNPN and CDR2 is SVGIG in the germline V gene (reference sequence). The chain combines TRBV30 with TRBJ2-3; TRBD2 is a possible D gene (6 bases). The sequence was obtained from a man older than 75 with acute or convalescent COVID-19. The sequenced sample was peripheral blood. The CDR3 loop reads CAGGTAAISTDTQYF. CDR3 DNA: TGTGCCGGGGGGACTGCCGCGATTAGCACAGATACGCAGTATTTT.